The sequence of this TCR beta chain was determined in a study of blood T cell repertoires in COVID-19. Study in general: Some COVID-19 samples were acute and others convalescent; all came from the United States, Italy and Spain. The analysed material was cDNA or gDNA that came from T cells, B-cell-depleted T cells, or PBMCs.

This clone came up once. V trimming: 1 base; J trimming: 3 bases; junction bases outside the gene matches: 15. The CDR3 runs 19 residues. Germline V gene lookup returns CDR1 SGHVS and CDR2 FNYEAQ. Source study methods: Amplified reference gene primers provided the basis for estimating nucleated cell counts. Produced via immunoSEQ multiplex PCR; TCRdb's table is partial and in-frame only. That table furnishes V, J and clone size, whereas the DNA furnished D and trimming. The sample lists approximately 75,000 clones, about 93% occurring once. The TCR comes from a human donor in a cohort sampled during active COVID-19. The sequencing input was peripheral blood. This chain joins TRBV7-6 and TRBJ2-7; 10 bases map to TRBD1. The CDR3 sequence is CASSLVSPFGQGDSYEQYF. The CDR3 region has the DNA TGTGCCAGCAGCTTAGTCAGCCCATTCGGACAGGGGGATAGCTACGAGCAGTACTTC.